This is a list of T cell receptor beta chains from one sample in a study of T cell responses to AZD1222 COVID-19 vaccine. Only in-frame clones appear in the TCRdb table, and some are missing; sequencing was by immunoSEQ multiplex PCR. Seen here are roughly 120,000 clones, around 86% observed once, and the top ten hold approximately 1.2%. The specimen was peripheral blood, collected on day 0 of AZD1222 vaccination. These receptors were collected from an adult in good health. Both conserved end residues are part of each CDR3. D genes are given only for firm matches. For some rows the clone size is stated as once, few or many, or as a class when expanded; others skip it.

DNA,CDR3,D,size,V,J
TGTGCCAGCAGCCCGGAGCCAGGGGGCTTGTTTCGCACCTTC,CASSPEPGGLFRTF,TRBD1,-,TRBV5-4,TRBJ1-2
TGTGCCAGCAGCTCCCCCCCTCCGGGACAGGGGGCTTACGAGCAGTACTTC,CASSSPPPGQGAYEQYF,TRBD1,-,TRBV7-9,TRBJ2-7
TGTGCCAGTACCACTCCGGGCCAGTACTCTGGAAACACCATATATTTT,CASTTPGQYSGNTIYF,-,-,TRBV19,TRBJ1-3
TGTGCCAGCAGCTTAAAAGTTGCCAGGACTAATGAAAAACTGTTTTTT,CASSLKVARTNEKLFF,-,-,TRBV7-2,TRBJ1-4
TGTGCCAGCAGTTTCGACAGGGGGTCCGCCGGAGCTTTCTTT,CASSFDRGSAGAFF,TRBD1,-,TRBV27,TRBJ1-1
TGCGCCAGCAGCCTCGTAGGGACTCCTTTATGGGGCACAGATACGCAGTATTTT,CASSLVGTPLWGTDTQYF,-,-,TRBV5-1,TRBJ2-3
TGTGCCAGCAGTGATTTGGGACACAAGGCTGGAAACACCATATATTTT,CASSDLGHKAGNTIYF,-,-,TRBV6-1,TRBJ1-3
TGCAGTGCTGTACAGGGAAACACCATATATTTT,CSAVQGNTIYF,-,-,TRBV20-1,TRBJ1-3
TGTGCCACCACCGGGGGGGGAGAGCAGTTCTTC,CATTGGGEQFF,TRBD2,-,TRBV18,TRBJ2-1
TGTGCCTGGAGCAGACAGATATTGAACACCGGGGAGCTGTTTTTT,CAWSRQILNTGELFF,-,-,TRBV30,TRBJ2-2
TGTGCCAGCAGTGAAAAGGGGCCGAACTTGGGTGAAAAACTGTTTTTT,CASSEKGPNLGEKLFF,-,-,TRBV2,TRBJ1-4
TGTGCCAGCAGCGCACTAGGCCCGGGGGGAGGCTATGGCTACACCTTC,CASSALGPGGGYGYTF,-,-,TRBV2,TRBJ1-2
TGTGCCAGCAGTGAGCTGGCCCCGGGACAGGGGGCCTACGAGCAGTACTTC,CASSELAPGQGAYEQYF,TRBD1,-,TRBV6-1,TRBJ2-7
TGTGCCAGTAGGCGGGGACTCCTCACAGATACGCAGTATTTT,CASRRGLLTDTQYF,-,-,TRBV19,TRBJ2-3
TGTGCCAGCAGCCCTCCGGGGGCCCGGGGGGATACGCAGTATTTT,CASSPPGARGDTQYF,-,-,TRBV7-8,TRBJ2-3
TGTGCCAGCAGCCAGGAAAACAGGAATTCACCCCTCCACTTT,CASSQENRNSPLHF,-,-,TRBV3-1/TRBV3-2,TRBJ1-6
TGTGCCAGTAGTATGGGGCGGGGGATGAGCACAGATACGCAGTATTTT,CASSMGRGMSTDTQYF,TRBD2,once,TRBV19,TRBJ2-3
TGTGCCAGCAGCCCCCGACAGGGCTACTATGGCTACACCTTC,CASSPRQGYYGYTF,TRBD1,-,TRBV7-9,TRBJ1-2
TGTGCCAGCAGCCAACGAGGACAGGGAAACTACGAGCAGTACTTC,CASSQRGQGNYEQYF,TRBD1,-,TRBV3-1/TRBV3-2,TRBJ2-7
TGTGCCAGCAGCTCCCCGGGACTAGCGGGAGCTACACACACAGATACGCAGTATTTT,CASSSPGLAGATHTDTQYF,-,-,TRBV21-1,TRBJ2-3
TGTGCCAGCACCATCGGGAGGTGGCGGGGGCTGAGCACAGATACGCAGTATTTT,CASTIGRWRGLSTDTQYF,-,once,TRBV7-8,TRBJ2-3
TGTGCCAGCAGCCAAGTTTCACCATGGGACAGGGACTATAACTATGGCTACACCTTC,CASSQVSPWDRDYNYGYTF,TRBD1,few,TRBV3-1/TRBV3-2,TRBJ1-2
TGTGCCAGCGGGACCGGTTATGGCTACACCTTC,CASGTGYGYTF,-,-,TRBV12-3/TRBV12-4,TRBJ1-2
TGTGCCAGCGGGGGGGAGGCTGAAAAACTGTTTTTT,CASGGEAEKLFF,-,once,TRBV12-3/TRBV12-4,TRBJ1-4
TGTGCCAGCAGCTTAAAGCGGTCCAGGCAAGCAGATACGCAGTATTTT,CASSLKRSRQADTQYF,-,-,TRBV7-8,TRBJ2-3
TGTGCCTGGAGCGGGGGAGACTATGGCTACACCTTC,CAWSGGDYGYTF,-,few,TRBV30,TRBJ1-2
TGTGCCAGCAGCTTAGGCCAGTATCTGTCCTATAATTCACCCCTCCACTTT,CASSLGQYLSYNSPLHF,-,few,TRBV7-2,TRBJ1-6
TGTGCCAGCAGCGACGACGGGACGTTTTCTTCACCCCTCCACTTT,CASSDDGTFSSPLHF,-,-,TRBV7-9,TRBJ1-6